Listed here is a single T cell receptor beta chain. Its target antigen remains unknown. No base quality values were provided; no much bigger clone lies one nucleotide off. Sequencing of the TRB variable region was done with the immunoSEQ hsTCRB v3.0 assay at survey level resolution. A depth of roughly 35,000-55,000 T-cell genomes per sample was targeted for TRB sequencing. Pooled TRB libraries were sequenced on an Illumina MiSeq with a v3 150-cycle kit. The original pipeline was this. Repertoire analysis was run in R within a reproducible Nextflow workflow that covered QC, data transformation and analysis. LymphoSeq2, an R package for exploring AIRR-Seq data, was used to implement custom analyses. A few samples that produced fewer than 5000 total TRB sequences were removed, so approximately 190 HIV repertoires were analyzed. Among the 190 or so HIV repertoires that were kept, some 61 were collected before ART initiation and about 130 were collected after ART initiation. Repertoires were downsampled to 5000 TRB nucleotide sequences, and summary statistics were averaged over 100 downsampling iterations. The analysis kept only TRB sequences whose CDR3 regions were at least seven amino acids long. Two measures captured diversity: a Shannon entropy-derived clonality score and the Gini coefficient. In the repertoire networks, any two of the top 5000 CDR3 amino acid sequences were connected whenever the two sequences differed by an edit distance of one. For TRB CDR3 amino acid sequences, GLIPH2 was used to predict antigen specificity groups and MHC restriction. To flag known CMV, EBV, HIV or tissue antigen associations, CDR3 amino acid sequences were matched against VDJdb and McPAS-TCR. Pre-ART, post-ART and control groups were compared with Wilcoxon signed-rank tests and Holm-Bonferroni correction. The immuneACCESS repertoire file appears here via TCRdb, limited to in-frame rearrangements. These files lack a portion of the clones; in checked studies, under half of the deficit traces to unresolved V genes, and the cause of the others is not known. That table furnishes V, J and clone size, whereas the DNA furnished D and trimming. Counted in this sample were about 25,000 clones; more than 85% of them appeared once. Jointly, the top ten make up about 9% of the sample.

The record originates from a study of long-term antiretroviral therapy in people with HIV (dated by TCRdb to between 2020 and 2023). Context from the whole study: Collection of the earliest samples took place about a decade ahead of the 2015 WHO recommendation for immediate ART, at a time when ART was typically delayed until CD4 counts fell. A retrospective serial study tested whether ART initiation and durable HIV suppression were associated with changes in peripheral blood TRB repertoire composition and diversity. From over 25 adults with confirmed HIV infection, the cohort provided approximately 190 cryopreserved PBMC samples, gathered serially across a mean of around six years (range 1-12). Of the roughly 30 participants with HIV, some 12 were female. Test extractions of a monoclonal T-cell line alongside about 30 polyclonal samples showed no cross-contamination during QIAcube processing. What the study reported, not specific to this receptor: The samples span the years 2004 to 2017, and the ART regimens used may be less effective than current regimens. Because pre-ART samples had limited cell numbers, profiling was done on unsorted PBMC rather than on sorted CD4+ and CD8+ T cells. A significant increase in TRB diversity was found to be associated with ART initiation, although TRB diversity was observed to remain significantly below that of transplant donor controls even after long-term ART. At every time point, the repertoire was dominated by expanded TRB clones first identified before ART initiation, although this dominance fluctuated and, in many PLHIV, declined after ART. CDR3 length ranges in HIV repertoires were narrower than in controls, and network structure suggested an antigen-experienced repertoire with only a slight naive shift after ART. Inferences about post-ART repertoire changes were limited because no data were available on ART adherence, viral resistance or therapy changes. Because PBMC availability was limited, only the TCR beta chain was sequenced, with no alpha chain pairing.

Inclusion was restricted to participants for whom at least one PBMC sample before ART initiation and at least two post-ART samples were available. All participants with HIV were treated in the United States of America. Before DNA extraction, cryopreserved samples containing about 0.9-10 million PBMC were thawed and washed. At the time of the earliest PBMC sample, participants with HIV were aged between roughly 20 and 55 years. Each participant contributed PBMC samples from 1-4 timepoints before ART initiation and 2-8 timepoints after ART initiation, with a median of 7 samples. For every participant, serial HIV viral load, CD4+ T-cell count, ART history and demographic data were obtained. A Qiagen kit on a QIAcube was used to extract genomic DNA from unsorted PBMC, with samples processed in batches of 12. This specimen was unsorted PBMCs, taken 7.6 years after starting antiretroviral therapy. The source is a woman aged 40 to 49 with HIV.

The CDR3 protein sequence reads: CASSLAGGTDTQYF. The bases read TGCGCCAGCAGTTTAGCGGGGGGCACAGATACGCAGTATTTT. The chain was built from TRBV10-2 and TRBJ2-3, with 9 junctional bases fitting TRBD2. Relative to germline, V is missing 5 bases and J is missing 1 base, with 1 base of the junction outside any gene match. The CDR3 numbers 14 residues from cysteine through phenylalanine. The retained sequence is limited to the CDR3, 42 bases, with the frame set at the first base. Via the germline V gene, CDR1 is WSHSY and CDR2 SAAADI.